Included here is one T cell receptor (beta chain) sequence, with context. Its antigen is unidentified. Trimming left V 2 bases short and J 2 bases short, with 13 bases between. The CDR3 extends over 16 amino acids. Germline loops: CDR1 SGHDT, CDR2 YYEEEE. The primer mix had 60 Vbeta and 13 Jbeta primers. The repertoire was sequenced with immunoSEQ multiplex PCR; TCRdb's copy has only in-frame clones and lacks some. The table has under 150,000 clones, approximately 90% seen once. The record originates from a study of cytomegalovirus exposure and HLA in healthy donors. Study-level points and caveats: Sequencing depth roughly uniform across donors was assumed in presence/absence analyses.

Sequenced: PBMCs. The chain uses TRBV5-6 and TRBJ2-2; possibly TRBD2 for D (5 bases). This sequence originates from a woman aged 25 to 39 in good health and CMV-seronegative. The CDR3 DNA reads TGTGCCAGCAGCTTTGGCCTAGCACAAAACACCGGGGAGCTGTTTTTT. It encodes CASSFGLAQNTGELFF.